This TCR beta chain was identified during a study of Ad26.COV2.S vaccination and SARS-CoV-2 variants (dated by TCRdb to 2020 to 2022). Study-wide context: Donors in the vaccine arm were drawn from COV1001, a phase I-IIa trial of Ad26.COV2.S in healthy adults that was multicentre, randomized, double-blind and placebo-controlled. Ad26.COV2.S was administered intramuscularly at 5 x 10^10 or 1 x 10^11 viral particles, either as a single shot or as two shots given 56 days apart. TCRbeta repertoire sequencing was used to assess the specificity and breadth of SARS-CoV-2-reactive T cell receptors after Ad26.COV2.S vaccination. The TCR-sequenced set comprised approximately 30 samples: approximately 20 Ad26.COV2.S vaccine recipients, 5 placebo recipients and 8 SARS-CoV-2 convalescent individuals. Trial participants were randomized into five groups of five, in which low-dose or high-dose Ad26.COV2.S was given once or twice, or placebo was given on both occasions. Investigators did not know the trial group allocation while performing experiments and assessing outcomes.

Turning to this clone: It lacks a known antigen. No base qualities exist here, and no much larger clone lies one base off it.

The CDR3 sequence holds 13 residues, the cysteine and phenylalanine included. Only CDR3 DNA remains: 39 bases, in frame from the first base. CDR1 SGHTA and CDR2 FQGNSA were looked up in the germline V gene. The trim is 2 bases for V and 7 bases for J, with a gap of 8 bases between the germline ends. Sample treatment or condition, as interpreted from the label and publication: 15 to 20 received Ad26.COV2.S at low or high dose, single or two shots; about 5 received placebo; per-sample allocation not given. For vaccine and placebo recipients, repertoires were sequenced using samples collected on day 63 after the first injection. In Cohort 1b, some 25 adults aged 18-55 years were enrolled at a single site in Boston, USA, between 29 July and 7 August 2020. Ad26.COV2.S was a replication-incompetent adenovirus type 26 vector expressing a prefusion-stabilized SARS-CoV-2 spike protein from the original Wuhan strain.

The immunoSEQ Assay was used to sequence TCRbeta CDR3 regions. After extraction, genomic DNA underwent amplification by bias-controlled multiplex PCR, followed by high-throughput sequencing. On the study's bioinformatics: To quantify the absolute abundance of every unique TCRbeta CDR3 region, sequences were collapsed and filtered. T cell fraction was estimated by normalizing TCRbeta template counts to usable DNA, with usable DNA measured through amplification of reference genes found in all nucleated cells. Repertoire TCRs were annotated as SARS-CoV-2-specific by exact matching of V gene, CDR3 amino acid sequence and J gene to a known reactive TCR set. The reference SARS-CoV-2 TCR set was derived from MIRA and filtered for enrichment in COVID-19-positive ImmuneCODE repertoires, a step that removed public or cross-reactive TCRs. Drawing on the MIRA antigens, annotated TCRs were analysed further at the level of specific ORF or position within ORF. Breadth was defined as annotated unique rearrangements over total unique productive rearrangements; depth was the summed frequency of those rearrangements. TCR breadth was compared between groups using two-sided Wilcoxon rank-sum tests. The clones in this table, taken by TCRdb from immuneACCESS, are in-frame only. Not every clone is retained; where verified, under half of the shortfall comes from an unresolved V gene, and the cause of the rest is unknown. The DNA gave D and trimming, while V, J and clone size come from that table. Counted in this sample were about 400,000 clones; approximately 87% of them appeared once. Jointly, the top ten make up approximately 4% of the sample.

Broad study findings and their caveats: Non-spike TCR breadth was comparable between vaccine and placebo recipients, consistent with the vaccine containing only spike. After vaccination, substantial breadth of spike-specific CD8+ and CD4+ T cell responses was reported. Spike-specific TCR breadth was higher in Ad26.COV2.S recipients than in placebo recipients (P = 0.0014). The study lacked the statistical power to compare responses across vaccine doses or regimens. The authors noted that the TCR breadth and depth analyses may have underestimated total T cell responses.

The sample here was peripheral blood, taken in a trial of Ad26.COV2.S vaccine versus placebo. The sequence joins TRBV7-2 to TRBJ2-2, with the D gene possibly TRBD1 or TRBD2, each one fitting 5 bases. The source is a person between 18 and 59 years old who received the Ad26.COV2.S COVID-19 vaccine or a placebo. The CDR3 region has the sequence CASSLQGRGELFF. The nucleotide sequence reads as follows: TGTGCCAGCAGCTTACAGGGACGCGGGGAGCTGTTTTTT.